This paragraph reports one TCR beta chain. Antigen specificity is unknown. This sample stems from a study of beta chain features in type 1 diabetes. Study-level points and caveats: The influence of HLA type on TCRB rearrangement stayed undetermined. Sequencing used cDNA, and cells with high TCR expression could therefore be over-represented. The naive, central memory and Treg TCRB repertoires showed an apparent similarity that was greater among patients than among healthy donors. TCRB CDR3 length was moderately but significantly reduced in all four CD4+ subsets of Type 1 diabetes patients.

Roughly 110 mL of blood, on average, came from one heparinised draw per donor. Every isolated RNA sample was fully reverse transcribed, so sequencing captured expressed TCRB transcripts. Assay: immunoSEQ multiplex PCR; the TCRdb copy retains only in-frame clones and omits some. Of around 250,000 clones detected, about 15% appear once; the ten largest clones hold about 0.018%. CDR1 SEHNR and CDR2 FQNEAQ come from the germline V gene (reference sequence). J gave up 3 bases and V 3 bases, and 3 bases lay outside the gene matches. The CDR3 totals 14 residues. Sequences were obtained from naive CD4+ T cells from blood. This rearrangement joins TRBV7-9 to TRBJ2-3, with 7 bases lining up with TRBD1. This clonotype originated in a man in his thirties or forties with type 1 diabetes. DNA for the CDR3: TGTGCCAGCAGCTTCTCGACAGGGACAGATACGCAGTATTTT. Encoded protein: CASSFSTGTDTQYF.